Listed here are 7 T cell receptor beta chains from one sample, sequenced in a study of T cell changes during pregnancy in multiple sclerosis. Clones were sequenced by immunoSEQ multiplex PCR, and TCRdb holds only the in-frame ones, with some missing. The table lists about 100,000 clones, about 90% of them singletons, with just under 2% in the top ten. This specimen consisted of peripheral blood, obtained after pregnancy. These receptors all stem from a female donor with multiple sclerosis, enrolled in a pregnancy study.

This sequence joins TRBV6-1 and TRBJ2-7; 8 nucleotides align to TRBD1. Per germline, CDR1 MNHNS and CDR2 SASEGT. CDR3 length: 13 residues. The ends lost 10 bases at V and 3 bases at J; junction bases unmatched: 8. CDR3 loop: CANSRDRFYEQYF. CDR3 DNA sequence: TGTGCCAACAGCCGGGACAGGTTCTACGAGCAGTACTTC.

The genes are TRBV14 and TRBJ1-5; no firm D call. Germline loops: CDR1 SGHDN, CDR2 FVKESK. V was cut by 4 bases and J by 0 bases, with 13 bases left in between. CDR3 size: 16 residues. The CDR3: CASSLETRYSNQPQHF. The CDR3 coding sequence is TGTGCCAGCAGCCTCGAAACACGATATAGCAATCAGCCCCAGCATTTT.

The chain recombines TRBV20-1 with TRBJ2-5; D ambiguous. Trimming removed 6 bases from V and 1 base from J, with 6 bases in between. The CDR3 extends over 11 amino acids. The germline gives CDR1 DFQATT, CDR2 SNEGSKA (reference sequence). This chain's CDR3 is CSALSQETQYF. The DNA for the CDR3 is TGCAGTGCCCTGTCCCAAGAGACCCAGTACTTC.

This sequence joins TRBV7-9 and TRBJ1-2, with 7 bases aligning to TRBD1. V shed 8 bases and J 6 bases; nucleotides not matched to a gene: 6. CDR1 is SEHNR, CDR2 FQNEAQ, per germline (reference sequence). The CDR3 has 12 amino acids. CDR3 nucleotides: TGTGCCAGCGGACACAGGGGTAATGGCTACACCTTC. This gives the protein CASGHRGNGYTF.

The sample holds one count of this clone. V gene TRBV7-2 combines with J gene TRBJ2-7, with 10 bases identical to TRBD1. CDR3 length: 16 amino acids. After removal of 5 bases from V and 6 bases from J, the junction contained 13 bases not matched to a gene. Germline values: CDR1 SGHTA, CDR2 FQGNSA. CDR3 protein: CASSPQGGTGAPEQYF. Written as DNA, the CDR3 is TGTGCCAGCAGCCCACAGGGGGGGACAGGGGCTCCCGAGCAGTACTTC.

V and J are TRBV5-4 and TRBJ2-1, with 8 nucleotides matching TRBD1. The germline V gene encodes CDR1 SGHNT and CDR2 YYREEE (reference sequence). The CDR3 has 15 residues. The trim removed 4 bases at V and 4 bases at J, leaving 7 bases unmatched. The chain's CDR3 is CASSPQGGNYNEQFF. For the CDR3, the DNA is TGTGCCAGCAGCCCACAGGGGGGAAATTACAATGAGCAGTTCTTC.

The rearrangement joins TRBV2 to TRBJ1-6, with 8 bases that match TRBD1. Germline V CDR1 and CDR2: SNHLY, FYNNEI. The CDR3 is 18 residues long. V was clipped by 5 bases and J by 4 bases; unmatched bases: 13. Here the CDR3 DNA reads TGTGCCAGCAGTCGGAGTCGGACAGGGAACTGGTATAATTCACCCCTCCACTTT. Its translation: CASSRSRTGNWYNSPLHF. The full variable domain, its missing parts supplied by reference TRBV2 and TRBJ1-6, is EPEVTQTPSHQVTQMGQEVILRCVPISNHLYFYWYRQILGQKVEFLVSFYNNEISEKSEIFDDQFSVERPDGSNFTLKIRSTKLEDSAMYFCASSRSRTGNWYNSPLHFGNGTRLTVT.